The 27 T cell receptor beta chains in this list originate from one sample, sequenced in a study of shared clonotypes between healthy human individuals. The repertoire was sequenced with immunoSEQ multiplex PCR; TCRdb's copy has only in-frame clones and lacks some. The repertoire consists of approximately 320,000 clones, with around two thirds occurring once and the leading ten covering about a tenth. Sequenced input: memory CD4+ T cells sorted from blood. Subset meaning: CD45RA-negative fraction. The receptors derive from a young man in good health.

This chain joins TRBV5-4 and TRBJ2-1, with 7 nucleotides matching TRBD2. The ends lost 4 bases at V and 3 bases at J; junction bases unmatched: 4. The germline V gene encodes CDR1 SGHNT and CDR2 YYREEE (reference sequence). The CDR3 is made up of 14 amino acids. The CDR3 protein is CASSPRDYYNEQFF. DNA of the CDR3: TGTGCCAGCAGCCCCCGGGACTACTACAATGAGCAGTTCTTC. The full variable domain, completed using reference TRBV5-4 and TRBJ2-1, is ETGVTQSPTHLIKTRGQQVTLRCSSQSGHNTVSWYQQALGQGPQFIFQYYREEENGRGNFPPRFSGLQFPNYSSELNVNALELDDSALYLCASSPRDYYNEQFFGPGTRLTVL.

As to this clone: This sample includes further DNA sequences coding for the same CDR3. This rearrangement joins TRBV5-1 to TRBJ2-7; 9 bases agree with TRBD1. Germline CDR1 SGHRS, CDR2 YFSETQ. This CDR3 spans 15 amino acids. J gave up 4 bases and V 0 bases, and 5 bases lay outside the gene matches. The CDR3 loop reads CASSLEQGAGYEQYF. In nucleotides, the CDR3 is TGCGCCAGCAGCTTGGAACAGGGGGCAGGGTACGAGCAGTACTTC. Based on the CDR3 plus reference TRBV5-1 and TRBJ2-7, the full variable domain is KAGVTQTPRYLIKTRGQQVTLSCSPISGHRSVSWYQQTPGQGLQFLFEYFSETQRNKGNFPGRFSGRQFSNSRSEMNVSTLELGDSALYLCASSLEQGAGYEQYFGPGTRLTVT.

The chain has TRBV7-2 and TRBJ2-1; 9 bases match TRBD2. The CDR3 spans 15 residues. J was trimmed by 3 bases and V by 5 bases; bases with no gene match: 5. Per the germline V gene, CDR1 is SGHTA and CDR2 is FQGNSA. The CDR3 protein is CASSPRSGSYNEQFF. CDR3 nucleotides: TGTGCCAGCAGCCCCCGTAGCGGGAGCTACAATGAGCAGTTCTTC. The full variable domain, completed using reference TRBV7-2 and TRBJ2-1, is GAGVSQSPSNKVTEKGKDVELRCDPISGHTALYWYRQSLGQGLEFLIYFQGNSAPDKSGLPSDRFSAERTGGSVSTLTIQRTQQEDSAVYLCASSPRSGSYNEQFFGPGTRLTVL.

The J gene is TRBJ2-3, the V gene TRBV5-1, with D possibly TRBD1 on 5 matching bases. The V end was cut by 0 bases, the J end by 0 bases, with 20 bases between. Germline V lookup: CDR1 SGHRS, CDR2 YFSETQ. The CDR3 consists of 19 residues. The CDR3 sequence: CASSLALQGAIASTDTQYF. CDR3 DNA sequence: TGCGCCAGCAGCTTGGCCTTGCAGGGCGCGATAGCTAGCACAGATACGCAGTATTTT.

This clone has only a few counts. J is TRBJ2-3 and V is TRBV5-1; D is uncertain. The V gene's germline CDR1 is SGHRS and CDR2 YFSETQ. The CDR3 loop spans 14 amino acids. Trimming took 4 bases from V and 2 from J, leaving 11 bases between them. Written as DNA, the CDR3 is TGCGCCAGCAGCCCGAGGCTGTACACAGATACGCAGTATTTT. The encoded protein is CASSPRLYTDTQYF.

V gene TRBV5-6 combines with J gene TRBJ2-1; D may be TRBD1 or TRBD2 (5 bases each). Germline assignment: CDR1 SGHDT and CDR2 YYEEEE. The CDR3 runs 16 residues. Trimming removed 6 bases at V and 9 bases at J, with 25 bases between. The CDR3 sequence is CASTEGGGDSRGEQFF. The CDR3 DNA follows: TGTGCCAGCACCGAGGGTGGGGGAGACTCTCGCGGTGAGCAGTTCTTC.

The chain is built from TRBV25-1 and TRBJ2-7; 9 nucleotides align to TRBD1. This CDR3 spans 15 amino acids. The J segment lost 3 bases and the V segment lost 2 bases, leaving 5 bases of the junction unmatched. Germline V gene sequence: CDR1 MGHDK, CDR2 SYGVNS. The CDR3 DNA is TGTGCCAGCAGTGAACAAGAGACAGGGGGCTACGAGCAGTACTTC. Residues: CASSEQETGGYEQYF.

The chain is built from TRBV5-8 and TRBJ2-3, with 9 nucleotides matching TRBD2. Trimming removed 2 bases from V and 9 bases from J; junction bases left unmatched: 1. The V gene's germline CDR1 is SGHTS and CDR2 YDEGEE. This CDR3 is 12 amino acids long. CDR3 region: CASSFTSGTQYF. In nucleotides, the CDR3 is TGTGCCAGCAGCTTTACTAGCGGGACGCAGTATTTT.

The V gene is TRBV5-5, the J gene TRBJ1-4; D is possibly TRBD1 (5 bases). This CDR3 is built from 14 residues. Between the trimmed V and J ends, which lost 4 bases and 5 bases, there was a span of 12 bases. Germline V gene sequence: CDR1 SGHKS, CDR2 YYEKEE (reference sequence). The CDR3 nucleotides are TGTGCCAGCAGCAAGGGACGGGAAAATGAAAAACTGTTTTTT. Its translation is CASSKGRENEKLFF.

The chain couples TRBV10-2 to TRBJ1-2, with D possibly being TRBD1 (6 bases). Germline V CDR1 and CDR2: WSHSY, SAAADI. There are 14 residues in the CDR3. V was trimmed by 9 bases and J by 0 bases, leaving 14 bases between them. For the CDR3, the DNA is TGCGCCAGTATGATGGACAGCGCTAACTATGGCTACACCTTC. This sequence encodes CASMMDSANYGYTF.

This clone was recorded only once. The V gene is TRBV7-9, the J gene TRBJ1-2; a possible D gene is TRBD1 (6 bases). The V and J ends lost 3 bases and 5 bases respectively, with 13 bases between them. In germline, CDR1 is SEHNR, CDR2 FQNEAQ (reference sequence). This CDR3 comprises 14 residues. The CDR3 loop reads CASSFANRAYGYTF. The CDR3 coding sequence is TGTGCCAGCAGCTTTGCGAACAGGGCTTATGGCTACACCTTC.

Concerning this clone: This may come from a read error, since a much larger clone is one base off. DNA for the CDR3: TGTGCCAGCAGCTTCGGGGGGAACACTGAAGCTTTCTTT. It specifies CASSFGGNTEAFF. This chain joins TRBV7-3 and TRBJ1-1; possible D gene TRBD1, 5 bases. The CDR3 totals 13 residues. The V end lost 3 bases, the J end lost 1 base, and 6 bases lay between the germline ends. CDR1 is SGHTA, CDR2 FQGTGA, per germline. Based on the CDR3 plus reference TRBV7-3 and TRBJ1-1, the full variable domain is GAGVSQTPSNKVTEKGKYVELRCDPISGHTALYWYRQSLGQGPEFLIYFQGTGAADDSGLPNDRFFAVRPEGSVSTLKIQRTERGDSAVYLCASSFGGNTEAFFGQGTRLTVV.

This chain links TRBV7-9 with TRBJ2-2, with 12 bases matching TRBD2. Germline CDR1 and CDR2: SEHNR and FQNEAQ (reference sequence). Trimming removed 6 bases from V and 3 bases from J; junction bases left unmatched: 8. This CDR3 has 17 amino acids. The CDR3 nucleotides are TGTGCCAGCAGTTCGACTAGCGGGAGTTTGGACACCGGGGAGCTGTTTTTT. This sequence encodes CASSSTSGSLDTGELFF.

V is TRBV6-1 and J is TRBJ1-2; 9 positions agree with TRBD1. Trimming took 3 bases from V and 8 from J; bases not matched to a gene: 7. Germline lookup yields CDR1 MNHNS and CDR2 SASEGT. This CDR3 is 14 amino acids long. CDR3 residues: CASSEVQGAGGYTF. The CDR3 bases are TGTGCCAGCAGTGAGGTACAGGGGGCTGGGGGCTACACCTTC.

The J gene is TRBJ2-3, the V gene TRBV28, with D tentatively TRBD1 (6 bases). In germline, CDR1 is MDHEN, CDR2 SYDVKM. The CDR3 extends over 16 amino acids. Trimming cost V 1 base and J 2 bases, with 13 bases left between them. The CDR3 reads CASSLYPGQPTDTQYF. The CDR3 nucleotides are TGTGCCAGCAGTTTATATCCTGGACAGCCCACAGATACGCAGTATTTT.

The genes are TRBV11-2 and TRBJ2-1, with D possibly being TRBD1 or TRBD2 (5 bases each). Germline CDR1 SGHAT, CDR2 FQNNGV. V lost 4 bases to trimming and J lost 10 bases, with 26 bases between them. This CDR3 has 17 amino acids. In DNA, the CDR3 is TGTGCCAGCAGCTCCGGGAAACCCCGGGACCCTAGGTACGAGCAGTTCTTC. Residues: CASSSGKPRDPRYEQFF.

The chain couples TRBV7-2 to TRBJ2-1; D gene uncertain. Trimming took 3 bases from V and 11 from J, leaving 8 bases between them. The CDR3 has 11 residues. Per the germline V gene, CDR1 is SGHTA and CDR2 is FQGNSA. The CDR3 bases are TGTGCCAGCAGCTTCAGTAGGCAGCAGTTCTTC. This gives the protein CASSFSRQQFF.

The chain is built from TRBV28 and TRBJ2-7; D is unresolved. Trimming removed 5 bases at V and 3 bases at J, with 14 bases between. In germline, CDR1 is MDHEN, CDR2 SYDVKM. The CDR3 length is 14 residues. CDR3 residues: CASSTARNYYEQYF. The DNA for the CDR3 is TGTGCCAGCAGTACCGCCCGGAATTACTACGAGCAGTACTTC.

J is TRBJ1-1 and V is TRBV5-1; no firm D call. V was shortened by 4 bases and J by 1 base, with 14 bases between the two germline ends. Germline-derived CDR1 and CDR2 are SGHRS and YFSETQ. This CDR3 is built from 15 residues. This chain's CDR3 is CASSGFGPKNTEAFF. In DNA form, the CDR3 reads TGCGCCAGCAGCGGGTTCGGTCCCAAGAACACTGAAGCTTTCTTT.

The V gene is TRBV10-2, the J gene TRBJ2-5; D unclear. CDR3 size: 15 residues. Germline V gene lookup returns CDR1 WSHSY and CDR2 SAAADI. The V gene lost 3 bases and the J gene lost 4 bases, with 15 bases spanning the gap. Written as DNA, the CDR3 is TGCGCCAGCAGTGAAAAGAGACTCGGAGTAGAGACCCAGTACTTC. Translating gives CASSEKRLGVETQYF.

The table lists this clone with many counts. Other DNA sequences in the sample encode the same CDR3. The chain carries TRBV7-3 and TRBJ2-1; D is perhaps TRBD2 (6 bases). The CDR3 consists of 21 residues. V shed 5 bases and J shed 0 bases, with 29 bases lying between them. The germline V gene encodes CDR1 SGHTA and CDR2 FQGTGA. The CDR3 DNA reads as TGTGCCAGCAGCAAATGGGTACCCAGGACTTTACCCGGGAGCTCCTACAATGAGCAGTTCTTC. It is translated as CASSKWVPRTLPGSSYNEQFF.

V and J are TRBV5-4 and TRBJ2-3, with a weak D call TRBD2 (5 bases). Germline V gene lookup returns CDR1 SGHNT and CDR2 YYREEE (reference sequence). This CDR3 is 14 amino acids long. Trimming pared 0 bases from V and 6 bases from J, leaving 11 bases between. The CDR3 region has the DNA TGTGCCAGCAGCTTGGTGGCTGGAGGTGATACGCAGTATTTT. Protein product: CASSLVAGGDTQYF. Complete variable domain (other parts from reference TRBV5-4 and TRBJ2-3): ETGVTQSPTHLIKTRGQQVTLRCSSQSGHNTVSWYQQALGQGPQFIFQYYREEENGRGNFPPRFSGLQFPNYSSELNVNALELDDSALYLCASSLVAGGDTQYFGPGTRLTVL.

Details on this clone: This sample includes further DNA sequences coding for the same CDR3. The CDR3 DNA reads TGCGCCAGCAGTCCGGGACTAGCGGGAGGGTTAGAGACCCAGTACTTC. As protein: CASSPGLAGGLETQYF. The V gene is TRBV5-1, the J gene TRBJ2-5; TRBD2 agrees at 16 bases. Per germline, CDR1 SGHRS and CDR2 YFSETQ. The V segment lost 5 bases and the J segment 4 bases; nucleotides outside the gene matches: 5. The CDR3 spans 16 residues.

The rearrangement links TRBV5-4 to TRBJ2-2; no reliable D call. CDR3 length equals 13 residues. The germline V gene has CDR1 SGHNT and CDR2 YYREEE (reference sequence). V gave up 4 bases and J gave up 7 bases, with 11 bases separating them. Here the CDR3 reads CASSSRSGGELFF. CDR3 in DNA: TGTGCCAGCAGCAGCCGGTCAGGCGGGGAGCTGTTTTTT. Combining the CDR3 with reference TRBV5-4 and TRBJ2-2 gives the whole variable domain ETGVTQSPTHLIKTRGQQVTLRCSSQSGHNTVSWYQQALGQGPQFIFQYYREEENGRGNFPPRFSGLQFPNYSSELNVNALELDDSALYLCASSSRSGGELFFGEGSRLTVL.

In DNA, the CDR3 is TGCGCCAGCAGCAGGGCTAGCGGGATATACAATGAGCAGTTCTTC. It codes for CASSRASGIYNEQFF. The chain carries TRBV5-1 and TRBJ2-1, with TRBD2 matching 9 bases. Germline V gene lookup returns CDR1 SGHRS and CDR2 YFSETQ. The CDR3 length is 15 residues. Trimming removed 4 bases from V and 4 bases from J; junction bases left unmatched: 6.

This chain uses TRBV7-2 with TRBJ1-1; D possibly corresponds to TRBD1 (5 bases). Germline lookup yields CDR1 SGHTA and CDR2 FQGNSA. V was trimmed by 4 bases and J by 3 bases, leaving 15 bases between them. The CDR3 has 15 amino acids. CDR3 DNA: TGTGCCAGCAGCTCCATGATTGACAGACACACTGAAGCTTTCTTT. Translation gives CASSSMIDRHTEAFF. Full variable domain (remainder filled in from reference TRBV7-2 and TRBJ1-1): GAGVSQSPSNKVTEKGKDVELRCDPISGHTALYWYRQSLGQGLEFLIYFQGNSAPDKSGLPSDRFSAERTGGSVSTLTIQRTQQEDSAVYLCASSSMIDRHTEAFFGQGTRLTVV.

CDR3 residues: CASSPKTGNTGELFF. CDR3 in DNA: TGCGCCAGCAGCCCTAAAACAGGGAACACCGGGGAGCTGTTTTTT. This chain links TRBV5-1 with TRBJ2-2, with D possibly being TRBD1 (5 bases). Germline V gene data show CDR1 as SGHRS and CDR2 as YFSETQ. Trimming took 4 bases from V and 1 from J, leaving 11 bases between them. The CDR3 contains 15 residues.